One T cell receptor (beta chain) is described in this entry. Its antigen has not been determined. Base qualities were left out, and no much larger clone turns up one base away. Libraries were constructed by 5' RACE. The sequencing machine was an Illumina HiSeq 2000. Template switching added a universal primer binding site, and the final cDNA carried a unique molecular identifier that allowed TCR cDNA molecules to be counted accurately. Specific primers in the conserved constant-segment region were used to synthesize first-strand cDNA for TCR alpha and beta chains. Each cDNA library was double barcoded, with a SMART-Mk sample barcode plus Illumina barcodes, to control for contamination. TruSeq adapter sequences along with Illumina sample barcodes were introduced in two successive PCR steps. TCR alpha and beta cDNA libraries were sequenced on the Illumina HiSeq platform with custom primers. Per the authors' processing: Unique molecular identifiers were extracted from raw reads with MiGEC, and CDR3 positions were determined with MiXCR. Recombination models were inferred per individual with the repgenHMM and IGoR tools using an EM algorithm. The tcR package in R was used for shared clonotype analysis, with sharing normalized by the product of cloneset sizes. To study raw recombination free of thymic and clonal selection effects, out-of-frame nonproductive sequences were analyzed. Through fastp at Q25 and MiXCR, TCRdb rebuilt clones from the public reads, retaining in-frame beta chains. Duplicate CDR3 protein sequences are folded into a single record with the most common DNA and genes. The V and J calls reflect TCRdb's pipeline rather than the authors' work. Across this sample there are 700,000 or so distinct CDR3 sequences, with around 21% seen only once. The top ten constitute more than 4% of the sample.

Only healthy Caucasian donors were included. The twin cohort comprised three pairs of female monozygotic twins, all aged roughly 18 to 30 years. Peripheral blood mononuclear cells were the source from which RNA for the TCR libraries was isolated. This entry comes from a study of identical twins (dated by TCRdb to about 2016). Looking at the study overall: The study deep-sequenced TCR alpha and beta repertoires from monozygotic twins, unrelated adults of various ages and cord blood to test whether fetal clonotypes persist. To rule out contamination, replicate twin experiments were performed at different times with different library preparation protocols. Here is what the overall study found, with its caveats: Abundant cord blood beta clonotypes had fewer insertions, young adult naive repertoires showed a similar but weaker trend, and memory repertoires showed no such trend. In beta out-of-frame sequences, excess twin sharing was weaker, because having fewer shared sequences lowered the signal-to-noise ratio. Zero-insertion analyses could be partly confounded by invariant T cells such as MAIT and iNKT, though diverse VJ usage argued against such confounding for most clonotypes. Out-of-frame TCR alpha sequences shared between twins showed an excess of low generation-probability sequences compared with coincidental sharing between unrelated individuals. Because the same donors could not be followed over many years, the conclusions relied on cross-sectional statistical analysis. In monozygotic twins, recombination models systematically underestimated out-of-frame TCR alpha sharing, but the models matched the sharing seen between unrelated individuals.

Separately, the same data were catalogued under a study of T cells expressing NK-cell markers. Drawing on the second study: Roughly 8 donors provided sorted CD3+CD56+NKG2C+, CD3+CD56+NKG2C- and CD3+CD56-NKG2C+ T-cell subsets, whose TCR beta-chain repertoires were profiled. Seven of the eight sequenced donors were HCMV-seropositive and one was HCMV-seronegative. To restrict sorting to alphabetaTCR-expressing T cells, an anti-gammadeltaTCR antibody was added in several experiments. For several donors, the dominant CD3+CD56+NKG2C+ clonotypes were among the top 10 CD8+ clonotypes and accounted for about 1.0-7.0% of CD8+ T cells. Those dominant clonotypes were again the most abundant among CD3+CD56-NKG2C+ cells in a few donors, at about 25-60.1%. Whether the expanded NKG2C-expressing T cell clones were specific for HCMV antigens was left unclear. All eight donors whose samples were sequenced were randomly selected healthy volunteers, three of them men and five women. To determine HCMV serostatus, a commercial ELISA kit was used to detect HCMV-specific IgG in serum. For six donors, unsorted PBMC were also used to sequence bulk peripheral blood T-cell repertoires. MIGEC handled demultiplexing of the reads and grouping by UMI, while MiTCR was used to assemble and quantify clonotypes. To remove erroneous sequences, TCR cDNA sequences were retained only when supported by two or more reads. The tcR package was used for downstream repertoire analysis, and clonotypes were matched across fractions by CDR3 nucleotide sequence plus V segment. VDJmatch was used to annotate antigen specificity against VDJdb, with one amino acid substitution in CDR3 allowed.

The sequenced material came from PBMCs. The receptor was derived from a woman younger than 30 in good health.

The DNA sequence is TGCGCCAGCAGCTTGGCGACTAGCGGGAGCTCCTACAATGAGCAGTTCTTC. This translates into CASSLATSGSSYNEQFF. Rearrangement joined TRBV5-1 to TRBJ2-1; 12 bases in between match TRBD2. From the cysteine through the phenylalanine, the CDR3 covers 17 amino acids. Only CDR3 DNA remains: 51 bases, in frame from the first base. The germline V gene encodes CDR1 SGHRS and CDR2 YFSETQ. Unmatched junction bases come to 1, with V trimmed by 0 bases and J by 0 bases. The CDR3 plus the reference TRBV5-1 and TRBJ2-1 genes for the other parts give the full variable domain: KAGVTQTPRYLIKTRGQQVTLSCSPISGHRSVSWYQQTPGQGLQFLFEYFSETQRNKGNFPGRFSGRQFSNSRSEMNVSTLELGDSALYLCASSLATSGSSYNEQFFGPGTRLTVL.